What follows is one T cell receptor (beta chain) and its context. Its target is unknown. The sample comes from a study of OX40 agonist ivuxolimab in advanced cancers. Background on the study: Antecedent anti-PD-1, anti-PD-L1 or anti-CTLA-4 therapy was permissible, with around 40% having received some. Findings and limits, study-wide: Clonal expansion was among the lowest in partial responders at 0.1-3.0 mg/kg, especially CD8+.

The V and J ends lost 8 bases and 0 bases respectively, with 11 bases between them. This CDR3 has 14 amino acids. Germline assignment: CDR1 ENHRY and CDR2 SYGVKD. Using immunoSEQ multiplex PCR, the repertoire was profiled, and TCRdb retains in-frame clones only, with some absent. The profile shows 70,000 to 80,000 clones, roughly 90% of them singletons. This TCR was sampled from an adult with an advanced solid tumor such as melanoma, head and neck, liver or kidney cancer. The sequencing used CD4+ or CD8+ T cells sorted from blood, collected in a trial of the OX40 agonist ivuxolimab. The V call is TRBV10-3, the J call TRBJ2-1; maybe TRBD2 (5 bases). The CDR3 spells CAIGGGSSYNEQFF. CDR3 DNA: TGTGCCATCGGTGGTGGGAGCTCCTACAATGAGCAGTTCTTC.